The entry below gives a single TCR beta chain sequence along with its context. No antigen is known for it. This CDR3 is built from 16 residues. Germline V gene lookup returns CDR1 MNHEY and CDR2 SVGAGI. Trimming took 0 bases from V and 4 from J, leaving 15 bases between them. The sample belongs to a study of T cell responses to AZD1222 COVID-19 vaccine. Points from the study as a whole: White British people made up most donors, females outnumbered males, and clonal diversity was possibly underestimated.

Produced via immunoSEQ multiplex PCR; TCRdb's table is partial and in-frame only. The sample records 65,000 to 75,000 clones, 85% to 90% being singletons. Sequencing was performed on peripheral blood, taken 28 days after the second dose of the MenACWY control vaccine. The rearrangement joins TRBV6-5 to TRBJ1-2; possible D gene TRBD1, 5 bases. The receptor was derived from an adult who received the MenACWY meningococcal vaccine as a control. In DNA form, the CDR3 reads TGTGCCAGCAGTTACTCGAGGGGCAGGAGCCCCTATGGCTACACCTTC. It yields the protein CASSYSRGRSPYGYTF.